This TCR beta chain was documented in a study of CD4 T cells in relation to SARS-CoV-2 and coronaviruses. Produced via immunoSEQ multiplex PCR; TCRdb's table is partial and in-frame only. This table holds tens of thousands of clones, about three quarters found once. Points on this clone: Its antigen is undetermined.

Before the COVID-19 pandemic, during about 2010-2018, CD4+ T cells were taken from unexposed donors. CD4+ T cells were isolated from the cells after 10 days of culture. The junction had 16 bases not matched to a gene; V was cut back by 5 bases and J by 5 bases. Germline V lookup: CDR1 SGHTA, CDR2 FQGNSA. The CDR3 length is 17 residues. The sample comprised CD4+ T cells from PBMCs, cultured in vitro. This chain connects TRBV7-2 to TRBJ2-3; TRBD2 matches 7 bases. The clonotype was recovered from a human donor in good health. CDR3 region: CASSAGHGAGEGDTQYF. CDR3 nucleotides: TGTGCCAGCAGCGCCGGCCATGGGGCGGGAGAGGGAGATACGCAGTATTTT.